Following are 18 T cell receptor beta chains from one sample sequenced in a study of control samples from healthy donors and cancer patients. Only in-frame clones appear in the TCRdb table, and some are missing; sequencing was by immunoSEQ multiplex PCR. This repertoire includes some 180,000 clones. The sequenced material came from blood. Receptors originate from a woman in her 30s in good health.

This CDR3 is CASRLNSNQPQHF. The CDR3 nucleotides read TGTGCCAGCAGATTGAATAGCAATCAGCCCCAGCATTTT. The chain employs TRBV6-5 and TRBJ1-5; D is uncertain. This CDR3 is built from 13 residues. V was shortened by 6 bases and J by 0 bases, with 6 bases between the two germline ends. CDR1 is MNHEY and CDR2 is SVGAGI in the germline V gene.

V and J are TRBV10-3 and TRBJ1-2; no clear D. The CDR3 runs 13 residues. The ends were cut back, 0 bases at V and 6 bases at J, with 8 bases in the middle. CDR1 ENHRY and CDR2 SYGVKD come from the germline V gene. This chain's CDR3 is CAISESGDNGYTF. CDR3 coding DNA: TGTGCCATCAGTGAGTCCGGGGATAATGGCTACACCTTC.

The chain is built from TRBV2 and TRBJ1-5; D is uncertain. The CDR3 has 14 residues. Germline-derived CDR1 and CDR2 are SNHLY and FYNNEI. V lost 5 bases, J lost 0 bases, and 8 bases lay in between. CDR3 coding DNA: TGTGCCAGCAGTAGGCTAAATAGCAATCAGCCCCAGCATTTT. Translated: CASSRLNSNQPQHF.

V usage is TRBV30 and J usage is TRBJ1-1, with D hard to call. CDR3 length: 13 residues. Per the germline V gene, CDR1 is GTSNPN and CDR2 is SVGIG (reference sequence). V lost 5 bases and J 5 bases, leaving 15 bases between the germline ends. The CDR3 coding sequence is TGTGCCTGGCACCCAGGTGGCTGGACTGAAGCTTTCTTT. Translated: CAWHPGGWTEAFF. The entire variable domain, with the rest obtained from reference TRBV30 and TRBJ1-1, is as follows: SQTIHQWPATLVQPVGSPLSLECTVEGTSNPNLYWYRQAAGRGLQLLFYSVGIGQISSEVPQNLSASRPQDRQFILSSKKLLLSDSGFYLCAWHPGGWTEAFFGQGTRLTVV.

V and J are TRBV30 and TRBJ2-7, with 7 bases matching TRBD1. Germline V gene data show CDR1 as GTSNPN and CDR2 as SVGIG (reference sequence). Germline trimming cut 4 bases from V and 6 bases from J; bases unmatched to any gene: 9. This CDR3 is 13 amino acids long. The CDR3 nucleotides read TGTGCCTGGAATTCACAGGGGTACAGCGAGCAGTACTTC. It yields the protein CAWNSQGYSEQYF.

The chain has TRBV4-2 and TRBJ1-1, with TRBD1 matching 7 bases. There are 15 residues in the CDR3. Germline assignment: CDR1 LGHNA and CDR2 YNFKEQ. Unmatched junction bases numbered 5, after V lost 0 bases and J lost 4 bases. In DNA, the CDR3 is TGTGCCAGCAGCCAAGATCAGGGGGGCGGCACTGAAGCTTTCTTT. This translates into CASSQDQGGGTEAFF.

As concerns this clone: At the DNA level, this CDR3 is encoded by other sequences in the same sample as well. This chain links TRBV12-3 or TRBV12-4 with TRBJ1-3; no clear D gene. The V gene lost 3 bases and the J gene lost 0 bases, with 0 bases spanning the gap. This CDR3 is 12 amino acids long. The CDR3 here is CASSFSGNTIYF. The CDR3 coding sequence is TGTGCCAGCAGTTTCTCTGGAAACACCATATATTTT.

The rearrangement uses TRBV21-1 and TRBJ2-7; no check of the table's D call, TRBD1, against the DNA was made. TRBV21-1 is described as a pseudogene. CDR3 length equals 14 residues. The CDR3 DNA reads as TGTGCCAGCAGCATCCGACAGGGCTCCTACGAGCAGTACTTC. As protein: CASSIRQGSYEQYF.

The chain links TRBV28 to TRBJ1-6; no firm D call. From germline, CDR1 is MDHEN and CDR2 SYDVKM. V was trimmed by 6 bases and J by 11 bases, leaving 11 bases between them. The CDR3 totals 12 residues. Here the CDR3 reads CASRMRLAPLHF. In nucleotides, the CDR3 is TGTGCCAGCAGGATGAGACTGGCACCCCTCCACTTT.

The V call is TRBV25-1, the J call TRBJ1-1; D perhaps matches TRBD1 (5 bases). The CDR3 length is 13 residues. With 7 bases removed from V and 11 bases from J, the gap between germline ends came to 20 bases. Germline lookup yields CDR1 MGHDK and CDR2 SYGVNS. The CDR3 region is CASMRGAEARAFF. As DNA, the CDR3 is TGTGCCAGCATGCGCGGGGCCGAAGCGCGCGCTTTCTTT.

This chain connects TRBV10-2 to TRBJ1-5, with TRBD1 matching 9 bases. Germline V lookup: CDR1 WSHSY, CDR2 SAAADI. The CDR3 has 16 amino acids. The junction had 6 bases not matched to a gene; V was cut back by 3 bases and J by 3 bases. The CDR3 DNA reads TGCGCCAGCAGTGAAAACAGGGGGCAGGTCAATCAGCCCCAGCATTTT. It encodes CASSENRGQVNQPQHF.

The chain employs TRBV4-1 and TRBJ2-7, with D possibly TRBD2 on 6 matching bases. CDR1 is MGHRA, CDR2 YSYEKL, per germline. CDR3 length: 17 residues. V was shortened by 6 bases and J by 2 bases, with 23 bases between the two germline ends. CDR3 nucleotide sequence: TGCGCCAGCAGTCCAGAGGACGGGGGACGGCCACCCTACGAGCAGTACTTC. It codes for CASSPEDGGRPPYEQYF.

The chain links TRBV5-6 to TRBJ2-2; D might be TRBD1 (5 bases). Looked up from germline, CDR1 is SGHDT and CDR2 is YYEEEE. V dropped 0 bases and J dropped 6 bases, with 6 bases sitting between them. The CDR3 covers 13 residues. The CDR3, as DNA: TGTGCCAGCAGCTTGGGCAGGGCCGGGGAGCTGTTTTTT. Protein: CASSLGRAGELFF. The whole variable domain, filled in from reference TRBV5-6 and TRBJ2-2, reads DAGVTQSPTHLIKTRGQQVTLRCSPKSGHDTVSWYQQALGQGPQFIFQYYEEEERQRGNFPDRFSGHQFPNYSSELNVNALLLGDSALYLCASSLGRAGELFFGEGSRLTVL.

The chain has TRBV5-1 and TRBJ1-5, with unresolved D. Trimming took 1 base from V and 5 from J, leaving 16 bases between them. Germline values: CDR1 SGHRS, CDR2 YFSETQ. This CDR3 comprises 16 residues. The CDR3 DNA reads TGCGCCAGCAGCTTGACTTTGGCAGGTGGTGATCAGCCCCAGCATTTT. It codes for CASSLTLAGGDQPQHF. Full variable domain (rest looked up from reference TRBV5-1 and TRBJ1-5): KAGVTQTPRYLIKTRGQQVTLSCSPISGHRSVSWYQQTPGQGLQFLFEYFSETQRNKGNFPGRFSGRQFSNSRSEMNVSTLELGDSALYLCASSLTLAGGDQPQHFGDGTRLSIL.

The rearrangement uses TRBV19 and TRBJ1-1; no reliable D call. The V end was cut by 3 bases, the J end by 0 bases, with 5 bases between. Germline assignment: CDR1 LNHDA and CDR2 SQIVND (reference sequence). CDR3 length: 13 amino acids. The CDR3 region has the DNA TGTGCCAGTAGTATGACGCTGAACACTGAAGCTTTCTTT. Amino acid sequence: CASSMTLNTEAFF.

The gene calls are TRBV19 and TRBJ2-5, with D tentatively TRBD1 or TRBD2 (6 bases each). Trimming shortened V by 2 bases and J by 3 bases, and 22 bases separated the two germline ends. Germline lookup yields CDR1 LNHDA and CDR2 SQIVND (reference sequence). This CDR3 region has 18 residues. In nucleotides, the CDR3 is TGTGCCAGTAGTATAATAGTCCGGGGGCCACGAGGGGAAGAGACCCAGTACTTC. The encoded protein is CASSIIVRGPRGEETQYF.

This chain joins TRBV12-3 or TRBV12-4 and TRBJ2-5; no reliable D call. Trimming took off 7 bases at V and 2 bases at J, with 11 bases between the two ends. The CDR3 covers 13 residues. The CDR3 loop is CASTPPTQETQYF. The DNA for the CDR3 is TGTGCCAGCACCCCGCCCACTCAAGAGACCCAGTACTTC.

The V call is TRBV6-1, the J call TRBJ2-7; D uncertain. V shed 1 base and J shed 4 bases, with 5 bases lying between them. Germline V CDR1 and CDR2: MNHNS, SASEGT. CDR3 length: 12 residues. The CDR3 loop is CASSEGSYEQYF. CDR3 nucleotide sequence: TGTGCCAGCAGTGAAGGGAGTTACGAGCAGTACTTC.